This TCR beta chain stems from a study of cytotoxic CD8 clonotypes in ibrutinib-treated CLL. Here immunoSEQ multiplex PCR was the method, and the copy in TCRdb shows in-frame clones only, minus some. In the table there are more than 110,000 clones, 91% of which are singletons. For this clone: Its antigen is unidentified.

After removal of 3 bases from V and 3 bases from J, the junction contained 5 bases not matched to a gene. This CDR3 is built from 16 residues. Per germline, CDR1 MNHEY and CDR2 SMNVEV (reference sequence). Points from the study as a whole: Clonality rose at ibrutinib response, held steady in sustained remission, and fell toward baseline at progression. T-cell clonality at baseline went above that of age-matched healthy donors and rose and fell with circulating CD8+ T-cell counts.

This chain joins TRBV27 and TRBJ1-5; 10 bases map to TRBD1. This sequence originates from a human donor with chronic lymphocytic leukemia. Source: PBMCs, taken after 12 months of ibrutinib treatment. The DNA for the CDR3 is TGTGCCAGCAGTTTGGGACAGGGGAGGACCAATCAGCCCCAGCATTTT. Encoded protein: CASSLGQGRTNQPQHF.